This T cell receptor beta chain is drawn from a study of cytomegalovirus exposure and HLA in healthy donors. Overall study: There were over 350 genotyped donors. Of these, 81% fell in the genetic ancestry cluster associated with self-reported Caucasian donors.

Researchers ran the PCR with 60 Vbeta and 13 Jbeta primers. Method: immunoSEQ multiplex PCR; TCRdb's copy keeps in-frame clones and lacks some. The sample has under 170,000 clones, less than 85% seen once. Germline V gives CDR1 MNHNS, CDR2 SASEGT. CDR3 length: 14 residues. Trimming shortened V by 5 bases and J by 1 base, and 11 bases separated the two germline ends. This TCR derives from a man between 50 and 59 years old in good health and CMV-seropositive. What was sequenced was PBMCs. The chain carries TRBV6-1 and TRBJ1-1, with a possible D match to TRBD1 (6 bases). DNA of the CDR3: TGTGCCAGCAGTACGGACAGACAGAACACTGAAGCTTTCTTT. Its translation: CASSTDRQNTEAFF.